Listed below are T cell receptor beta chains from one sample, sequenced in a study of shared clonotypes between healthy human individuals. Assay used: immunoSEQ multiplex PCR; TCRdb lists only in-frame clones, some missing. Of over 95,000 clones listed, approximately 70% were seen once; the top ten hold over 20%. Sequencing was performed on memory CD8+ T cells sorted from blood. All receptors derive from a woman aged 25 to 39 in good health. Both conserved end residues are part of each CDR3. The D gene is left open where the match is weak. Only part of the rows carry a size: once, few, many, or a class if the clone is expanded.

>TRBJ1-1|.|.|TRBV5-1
TGCGCCAGCAGCTTGGGATTACAGGCACCGGCGGGCACTGAAGCTTTCTTT
CASSLGLQAPAGTEAFF
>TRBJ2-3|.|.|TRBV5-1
TGCGCCAGCAGCTCTAGAGGGAGCACAGATACGCAGTATTTT
CASSSRGSTDTQYF
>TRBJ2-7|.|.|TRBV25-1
TGTGCCACATCGCCTGCCGTCGGGACTGACGAGCAGTACTTC
CATSPAVGTDEQYF
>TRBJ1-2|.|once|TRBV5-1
TGCGCCAGCAGCTTTAACCCAGGACCTTCAGTAGGCTACACCTTC
CASSFNPGPSVGYTF
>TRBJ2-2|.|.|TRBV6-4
TGTGCCAGCAGTGACGCGACCGACACCGGGGAGCTGTTTTTT
CASSDATDTGELFF
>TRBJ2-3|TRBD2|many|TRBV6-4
TGTGCCAGCAGTGACTCTGCTAGCGGGAGTGCGGATACGCAGTATTTT
CASSDSASGSADTQYF
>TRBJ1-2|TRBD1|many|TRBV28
TGTGCCAGCAGTTTTTCTGCTTTTGGACAGGGGCCCAACTATGGCTACACCTTC
CASSFSAFGQGPNYGYTF
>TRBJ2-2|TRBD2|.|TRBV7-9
TGTGCCAGCAGACCCGGGTTGACAGCGGGGGCCGGGGAGCTGTTTTTT
CASRPGLTAGAGELFF
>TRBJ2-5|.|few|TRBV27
TGTGCCAGCAGTTTACACCAAACAGAAGAGACCCAGTACTTC
CASSLHQTEETQYF
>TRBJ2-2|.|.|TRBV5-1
TGCGCCAGCAGCAAGACAGAAAACACCGGGGAGCTGTTTTTT
CASSKTENTGELFF
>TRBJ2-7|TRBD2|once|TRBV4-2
TGTGCCAGCAGCCAAGGATCTAGCGGGAGCTACGAGCAGTACTTC
CASSQGSSGSYEQYF
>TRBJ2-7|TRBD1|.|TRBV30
TGTGCCTGGAGTGCCTCCGGGACAGGGGCTGGCGAGCAGTACTTC
CAWSASGTGAGEQYF
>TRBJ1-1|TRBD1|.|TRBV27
TGTGCCAGCAGTTTATCGCCAGGGGGCATGACTGAAGCTTTCTTT
CASSLSPGGMTEAFF
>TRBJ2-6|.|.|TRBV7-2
TGTGCCAGCAGCGTAAGTTGGAGCTCTGGGGCCAACGTCCTGACTTTC
CASSVSWSSGANVLTF
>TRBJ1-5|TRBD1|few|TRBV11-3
TGTGCCAGCAGCTTAGCTCAAGACAGGGGGTACAATCAGCCCCAGCATTTT
CASSLAQDRGYNQPQHF
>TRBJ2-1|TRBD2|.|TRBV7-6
TGTGCCAGCAGCTTATCGTCGGGAGGGGCCAATGAGCAGTTCTTC
CASSLSSGGANEQFF
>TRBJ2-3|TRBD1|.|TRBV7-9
TGTGCCAGCAGCTCCGGGACAGTCATTAGCACAGATACGCAGTATTTT
CASSSGTVISTDTQYF
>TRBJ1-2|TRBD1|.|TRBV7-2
TGTGCCAGCAGCTCCCCCCCCGGGACAGATGGCTACACCTTC
CASSSPPGTDGYTF
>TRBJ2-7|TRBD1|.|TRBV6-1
TGTGCCAGCAGTGACGGACAGGGAGGTTCTGACGAGCAGTACTTC
CASSDGQGGSDEQYF
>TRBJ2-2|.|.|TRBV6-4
TGTGCCAGCAGTGACTCTGAGGGGGGTACCACCGGGGAGCTGTTTTTT
CASSDSEGGTTGELFF
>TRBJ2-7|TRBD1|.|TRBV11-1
TGTGCCAGCAGCCCCCGACAGGGGCCCTCCTACGAGCAGTACTTC
CASSPRQGPSYEQYF
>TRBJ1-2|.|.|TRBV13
TGTGCCAGCAGCCAAAGGGCAGGGGCCAGGGTCTATGGCTACACCTTC
CASSQRAGARVYGYTF
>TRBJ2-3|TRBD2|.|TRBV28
TGTGCCAGCCAAGCGGGAGGGAACACAGATACGCAGTATTTT
CASQAGGNTDTQYF